Following are 19 T cell receptor beta chains from one sample sequenced in a study of T-cell memory formation after mild COVID-19. TCRdb processed the 5' RACE reads anew with MiXCR; each CDR3 protein has one entry. This table has hundreds of thousands of distinct CDR3 sequences, 15% to 20% appearing once. Sample: PBMCs or a T cell subset sorted from them (not recorded which). These receptors came from an adult woman who had mild COVID-19 (a few samples of this study predate the infection). Cell type and time point are not known.

The CDR3 sequence: CASQDRGHQPQHF. As DNA, the CDR3 is TGTGCCAGCCAAGACAGGGGGCATCAGCCCCAGCATTTT. J is TRBJ1-5 and V is TRBV28, with 10 bases identical to TRBD1. Germline CDR1 and CDR2: MDHEN and SYDVKM. V lost 8 bases and J lost 5; bases outside the gene matches: 3. CDR3 length equals 13 residues.

This clonotype turned up a few times. CDR3 DNA sequence: TGTGCCAGCAGCTTAGAGGTCCAGGGTCGTAACTATGGCTACACCTTC. Protein: CASSLEVQGRNYGYTF. V usage is TRBV7-2 and J usage is TRBJ1-2; D possibly corresponds to TRBD1 (5 bases). Trimming took off 1 base at V and 1 base at J, with 13 bases between the two ends. Germline V gene lookup returns CDR1 SGHTA and CDR2 FQGNSA. The CDR3 consists of 16 residues.

V and J are TRBV13 and TRBJ1-1; no firm D call. Per the germline V gene, CDR1 is PRHDT and CDR2 is FYEKMQ (reference sequence). This CDR3 contains 16 residues. The V and J ends lost 4 bases and 1 base respectively, with 16 bases between them. The CDR3 here is CASSSSREGQNTEAFF. Here the CDR3 DNA reads TGTGCCAGCAGCTCTAGTCGGGAAGGCCAGAACACTGAAGCTTTCTTT.

This clonotype was seen only a few times. V and J are TRBV18 and TRBJ2-3; the D is unclear. Germline V gene sequence: CDR1 KGHSH, CDR2 LQKENI. The CDR3 runs to 14 residues. Trimming stripped 0 bases from V and 3 bases from J, with 7 bases between. The CDR3 protein is CASSPPTMTDTQYF. DNA for the CDR3: TGTGCCAGCTCACCACCGACCATGACAGATACGCAGTATTTT.

The V and J genes are TRBV7-9 and TRBJ1-2, with D tentatively TRBD1 (6 bases). CDR1 is SEHNR, CDR2 FQNEAQ, per germline (reference sequence). This CDR3 region has 16 residues. The ends were cut back, 5 bases at V and 8 bases at J, with 24 bases in the middle. The CDR3 nucleotides read TGTGCCAGCAGCCCCCCGGGGGGGCGAGTTGTTGGAGGCTACACCTTC. This translates into CASSPPGGRVVGGYTF.

This clonotype occurred a few times. The J gene is TRBJ2-1, the V gene TRBV12-3 or TRBV12-4; TRBD1 might be the D (5 bases). The germline V and J ends were trimmed by 2 bases and 6 bases, with 14 bases remaining between them. The CDR3 has 15 residues. As DNA, the CDR3 is TGTGCCAGCAGTTTAATCCCCCCAGGGTTCAATGAGCAGTTCTTC. It translates to CASSLIPPGFNEQFF.

The V call is TRBV19, the J call TRBJ1-5; tentatively, D is TRBD1 (6 bases). CDR3 length: 13 amino acids. Per germline, CDR1 LNHDA and CDR2 SQIVND (reference sequence). Between the trimmed V and J ends, which lost 4 bases and 6 bases, there was a span of 10 bases. The CDR3, as DNA: TGTGCCAGTAGTAGGGGGGCAGGTCAGCCCCAGCATTTT. This translates into CASSRGAGQPQHF. The full variable domain, in which reference TRBV19 and TRBJ1-5 provide the parts outside the CDR3, is DGGITQSPKYLFRKEGQNVTLSCEQNLNHDAMYWYRQDPGQGLRLIYYSQIVNDFQKGDIAEGYSVSREKKESFPLTVTSAQKNPTAFYLCASSRGAGQPQHFGDGTRLSIL.

The J gene is TRBJ1-1, the V gene TRBV29-1; D is unresolved. Between the trimmed V and J ends, which lost 4 bases and 2 bases, there was a span of 14 bases. This CDR3 is built from 14 residues. The germline gives CDR1 SQVTM, CDR2 ANQGSEA. CDR3 sequence reads: CSVALKLFNTEAFF. The CDR3 bases are TGCAGCGTTGCTCTGAAACTTTTTAACACTGAAGCTTTCTTT.

This clonotype has more than one count but fewer than ten. The chain couples TRBV7-9 to TRBJ1-6; 8 nucleotides match TRBD1. V trimming: 5 bases; J trimming: 9 bases; junction bases outside the gene matches: 3. CDR3 length: 13 amino acids. CDR1 is SEHNR and CDR2 is FQNEAQ in the germline V gene (reference sequence). The CDR3 DNA follows: TGTGCCAGCAGCCCAGGGGGCCTTTCACCCCTCCACTTT. Amino acids: CASSPGGLSPLHF.

This clonotype was detected only a few times. The chain is built from TRBV12-3 or TRBV12-4 and TRBJ2-5; D is unresolved. This CDR3 has 13 residues. V was pared by 4 bases and J by 5 bases, with 11 bases between. The DNA of the CDR3 is TGTGCCAGCAGTTCGGTCTCTCGGGAGACCCAGTACTTC. Its protein is CASSSVSRETQYF.

This clonotype occurred a few times. The chain has TRBV6-9 and TRBJ1-1; D unresolved. Germline loops: CDR1 MNHGY, CDR2 SVAAGI. The CDR3 loop spans 14 amino acids. V lost 6 bases and J 1 base, leaving 12 bases between the germline ends. CDR3 amino acids: CASREGRANTEAFF. Here the CDR3 DNA reads TGTGCCAGCAGGGAAGGAAGGGCGAACACTGAAGCTTTCTTT.

There are many counts of this clonotype. The V and J genes are TRBV7-2 and TRBJ2-1; 7 bases line up with TRBD2. The CDR3 runs to 19 residues. V gave up 3 bases and J gave up 4 bases; unmatched junction bases: 18. CDR1 is SGHTA and CDR2 is FQGNSA in the germline V gene. CDR3 residues: CASSFLFPLSGNSYNEQFF. The CDR3 bases are TGTGCCAGCAGCTTTCTGTTTCCCTTGAGCGGGAATTCGTACAATGAGCAGTTCTTC.

This clonotype was picked up a small number of times. For the CDR3, the DNA is TGTGCCAGCAGCCAAGATTTGCGGGGGACCACAGATACGCAGTATTTT. Its translation is CASSQDLRGTTDTQYF. The J gene is TRBJ2-3, the V gene TRBV4-2; 7 bases match TRBD2. The CDR3 has 16 residues. Germline lookup yields CDR1 LGHNA and CDR2 YNFKEQ. V dropped 0 bases and J dropped 2; count of bases not matched to a gene: 5.

V is TRBV30 and J is TRBJ1-1, with D possibly matching TRBD1 (6 bases). Germline V gene lookup returns CDR1 GTSNPN and CDR2 SVGIG (reference sequence). V was pared by 5 bases and J by 5 bases, with 18 bases between. The CDR3 runs 14 residues. The CDR3 DNA reads as TGTGCCTGGTCCTCTCATGGGGGCTGGACTGAAGCTTTCTTT. Translating it yields CAWSSHGGWTEAFF.

V is TRBV3-1 and J is TRBJ1-1; possible D gene TRBD1, 5 bases. CDR1 LGHDT and CDR2 YNNKEL come from the germline V gene (reference sequence). The germline V and J ends were trimmed by 1 base and 0 bases, with 15 bases remaining between them. The CDR3 length is 17 residues. CDR3 loop: CASSQVGLWGMNTEAFF. The CDR3 DNA sequence: TGTGCCAGCAGCCAAGTAGGTCTTTGGGGCATGAACACTGAAGCTTTCTTT.

The table lists this clonotype with a few counts. The chain joins TRBV7-8 to TRBJ1-1; TRBD1 matches 10 bases. CDR1 and CDR2 (germline): SGHVS, FQNEAQ. Germline trimming cut 5 bases from V and 4 bases from J; bases unmatched to any gene: 4. This CDR3 region has 14 residues. This CDR3 reads CASSLDRGSTEAFF. Written as DNA, the CDR3 is TGTGCCAGCAGCCTGGACAGGGGGAGCACTGAAGCTTTCTTT. Full variable domain (remainder filled in from reference TRBV7-8 and TRBJ1-1): GAGVSQSPRYKVAKRGQDVALRCDPISGHVSLFWYQQALGQGPEFLTYFQNEAQLDKSGLPSDRFFAERPEGSVSTLKIQRTQQEDSAVYLCASSLDRGSTEAFFGQGTRLTVV.

The table lists this clonotype with a few counts. The V call is TRBV5-1, the J call TRBJ2-1; 10 nucleotides agree with TRBD2. J gave up 6 bases and V 1 base, and 13 bases lay outside the gene matches. CDR1 and CDR2 (germline): SGHRS, YFSETQ. The CDR3 consists of 18 residues. CDR3 DNA sequence: TGCGCCAGCAGCTTGATCGGGTTTAGCGGGGGGTCCGGCAATGAGCAGTTCTTC. Protein product: CASSLIGFSGGSGNEQFF.

This clonotype was observed a few times. This chain uses TRBV5-1 with TRBJ1-1, with D tentatively TRBD1 (5 bases). V gave up 3 bases and J gave up 6 bases, with 12 bases separating them. Looked up from germline, CDR1 is SGHRS and CDR2 is YFSETQ. The CDR3 length is 13 residues. Here the CDR3 DNA reads TGCGCCAGCAGCTCCGGACGGGGCTCTGAAGCTTTCTTT. The encoded protein is CASSSGRGSEAFF.

This clonotype came up a few times. The V call is TRBV5-1, the J call TRBJ2-3; D remains ambiguous. The V end lost 5 bases, the J end lost 1 base, and 17 bases lay between the germline ends. The CDR3 contains 16 residues. Germline assignment: CDR1 SGHRS and CDR2 YFSETQ. The CDR3 DNA follows: TGCGCCAGCAGAACCCACCCCCAGTTCCGCACAGATACGCAGTATTTT. Translated, it gives CASRTHPQFRTDTQYF.